This TCR beta chain was identified during a study of CD8+ T cells in alopecia areata. Overall study: Treatment comprised oral tofacitinib, 5 to 10 mg twice daily, in treated patients.

Germline V gene data show CDR1 as PRHDT and CDR2 as FYEKMQ (reference sequence). The CDR3 covers 12 residues. V was trimmed by 6 bases and J by 3 bases, leaving 8 bases between them. Isolated RNA was reverse transcribed into cDNA used as the sequencing template. Sequenced by immunoSEQ multiplex PCR; TCRdb stores in-frame clones only, minus some. Of some 130,000 clones listed, almost 50% are singletons. Peripheral blood samples and lesional scalp punch biopsies were obtained from alopecia areata patients. The clonotype comes from a human donor with alopecia areata. The sample in question was CD8+ T cells sorted from blood, obtained at week 0. This chain links TRBV13 with TRBJ1-1; D may be TRBD1 (5 bases). The chain's CDR3 is CASSQGYTEAFF. For the CDR3, the DNA is TGTGCCAGCAGTCAGGGCTACACTGAAGCTTTCTTT.